The entry below describes one T cell receptor beta chain. As originally analysed: From reference gene primer amplification, estimates of nucleated cell counts were derived. Produced via immunoSEQ multiplex PCR; TCRdb's table is partial and in-frame only. The DNA gave D and trimming, while V, J and clone size come from that table. Of approximately 20,000 clones detected, 86% appear once; the ten largest clones hold about a sixth. This sample was included in a study of blood T cell repertoires in COVID-19. About the study: Samples of COVID-19 (acute and convalescent) were obtained from the United States, Italy and Spain. T cells, B-cell-depleted T cells, or PBMCs provided the cDNA or gDNA that served as material.

V dropped 4 bases and J dropped 4 bases, with 14 bases sitting between them. The CDR3 contains 15 residues. CDR1 is KGHSH, CDR2 LQKENI, per germline. This receptor was taken from a man aged 65 to 79 with acute or convalescent COVID-19. This sequence joins TRBV18 and TRBJ1-3; D may be TRBD1 (6 bases). Specimen: peripheral blood. The CDR3 bases are TGTGCCAGCTCACGTCGGGGGGCGCCAGGAAACACCATATATTTT. It specifies CASSRRGAPGNTIYF.